One sample yielded the 7 T cell receptor beta chains listed below, sequenced in a study of cytomegalovirus exposure and HLA in healthy donors. The PCR employed 60 Vbeta primers together with 13 Jbeta primers. The method was immunoSEQ multiplex PCR; TCRdb's version includes in-frame clones alone and lacks a portion of them. The sample has approximately 100,000 clones, approximately 80% seen once; the top ten hold 1.5% to 2%. Input material: PBMCs. The receptors here all came from a man aged 50 or older in good health and CMV-seronegative.

The chain uses TRBV5-5 and TRBJ1-2; 12 bases are shared with TRBD1. In germline, CDR1 is SGHKS, CDR2 YYEKEE (reference sequence). The ends lost 4 bases at V and 5 bases at J; junction bases unmatched: 9. The CDR3 has 16 residues. The CDR3 bases are TGTGCCAGCAGCCCGGGACAGGGGGCTAATGGGTATGGCTACACCTTC. Translating it yields CASSPGQGANGYGYTF. Supplemented by reference TRBV5-5 and TRBJ1-2, the full variable domain reads DAGVTQSPTHLIKTRGQQVTLRCSPISGHKSVSWYQQVLGQGPQFIFQYYEKEERGRGNFPDRFSARQFPNYSSELNVNALLLGDSALYLCASSPGQGANGYGYTFGSGTRLTVV.

This clone was counted a single time. The V call is TRBV4-1, the J call TRBJ1-1, with D possibly TRBD1 on 6 matching bases. Germline V gene sequence: CDR1 MGHRA, CDR2 YSYEKL. Trimming stripped 4 bases from V and 3 bases from J, with 21 bases between. This CDR3 spans 17 amino acids. The CDR3 DNA reads TGCGCCAGCAGCCCCCACCCGCCCGGCAGGGGATACACTGAAGCTTTCTTT. Protein: CASSPHPPGRGYTEAFF.

The V and J genes are TRBV2 and TRBJ2-3; 11 bases are shared with TRBD1. Germline V lookup: CDR1 SNHLY, CDR2 FYNNEI. J gave up 3 bases and V 9 bases, and 5 bases lay outside the gene matches. The CDR3 extends over 14 amino acids. The CDR3 sequence: CASGQGARTDTQYF. The DNA of the CDR3 is TGTGCCAGTGGACAGGGGGCGCGTACAGATACGCAGTATTTT.

The rearrangement joins TRBV4-3 to TRBJ2-7, with D possibly matching TRBD1 (7 bases). The germline gives CDR1 LGHNA, CDR2 YSLEER. The CDR3 covers 16 residues. The germline V and J ends were trimmed by 0 bases and 4 bases, with 16 bases remaining between them. In DNA form, the CDR3 reads TGCGCCAGCAGCCAAGATCTTTGGGCAGGGGGGTACGAGCAGTACTTC. It encodes CASSQDLWAGGYEQYF.

J is TRBJ1-1 and V is TRBV10-3, with no clear D. V was trimmed by 4 bases and J by 1 base, leaving 4 bases between them. This CDR3 comprises 12 residues. Germline V lookup: CDR1 ENHRY, CDR2 SYGVKD. CDR3 coding DNA: TGTGCCATCAGTGCACAGAACACTGAAGCTTTCTTT. This translates into CAISAQNTEAFF.

This clone has more than one count but fewer than ten. The chain joins TRBV2 to TRBJ2-5, with 8 bases lining up with TRBD1. There are 14 residues in the CDR3. J lost 4 bases, V lost 5 bases, and 6 bases had no gene match. The germline V gene has CDR1 SNHLY and CDR2 FYNNEI. The CDR3 coding sequence is TGTGCCAGCAGTCAGACAGGGGTTCCAGAGACCCAGTACTTC. It translates to CASSQTGVPETQYF.

The CDR3 nucleotides read TGTGCCAGCAGTTCGCGGGGACCTCGGACTGAAGCTTTCTTT. Its protein product is CASSSRGPRTEAFF. The gene calls are TRBV27 and TRBJ1-1; TRBD1 might be the D (5 bases). V shed 4 bases and J shed 5 bases, with 14 bases lying between them. Germline values: CDR1 MNHEY, CDR2 SMNVEV (reference sequence). CDR3 length equals 14 residues.